This T cell receptor beta chain originates from a study of neoadjuvant anti-PD-1 for oral cavity cancer. Across the study: Most patients had three to four biweekly doses of 3 mg/kg nivolumab before resection. Patients without progression got a fourth dose around day 43.

Profiled with immunoSEQ multiplex PCR; TCRdb holds only in-frame clones, not every one. The table has tens of thousands of clones, over 35% seen once. The time point is: after neoadjuvant nivolumab, at surgical resection. Stage II-IVA oral cavity squamous cell carcinoma was new and untreated by systemic or radiation therapy. Germline V gene lookup returns CDR1 SGHNT and CDR2 YYREEE (reference sequence). This CDR3 comprises 16 residues. The junction had 11 bases not matched to a gene; V was cut back by 0 bases and J by 6 bases. The sample holds a few counts of this clone. The sample was tumor tissue, taken after nivolumab (anti-PD-1) treatment. The genes are TRBV5-4 and TRBJ2-7; 8 bases match TRBD1. The sequence came from a person between 35 and 79 years old with oral cavity squamous cell carcinoma. The CDR3 DNA sequence: TGTGCCAGCAGCTTGGGACAGGGGAAACCTACGGGCGAGCAGTACTTC. It translates to CASSLGQGKPTGEQYF.